The 23 T cell receptor beta chains in this list originate from one sample, sequenced in a study of shared clonotypes between healthy human individuals. Sequencing was performed with immunoSEQ multiplex PCR; in TCRdb, only in-frame clones are kept and a portion is missing. The sample holds 2 million to 2.5 million clones, just under 95% seen once. Input material: naive CD4+ T cells from PBMCs. Noted subset: CD45RA+ positively selected. The receptors come from a young man in good health. Some clones in this sample may be carry-over from other donors' samples.

This clone was detected a few times. The chain couples TRBV19 to TRBJ1-5; D not certain. Trimming shortened V by 5 bases and J by 0 bases, and 11 bases separated the two germline ends. Germline V gene lookup returns CDR1 LNHDA and CDR2 SQIVND (reference sequence). This CDR3 spans 15 amino acids. The CDR3 protein is CASSWAGYSNQPQHF. As DNA, the CDR3 is TGTGCCAGTAGTTGGGCAGGCTATAGCAATCAGCCCCAGCATTTT.

In regard to this clone: Different DNA sequences within this sample yield the same CDR3. This rearrangement joins TRBV18 to TRBJ2-5; D is undetermined. Germline V gene lookup returns CDR1 KGHSH and CDR2 LQKENI. V was pared by 2 bases and J by 1 base, with 5 bases between. The CDR3 has 13 amino acids. The CDR3 DNA reads as TGTGCCAGCTCACCAAATCGCCAAGAGACCCAGTACTTC. This gives the protein CASSPNRQETQYF.

This clone was detected only once. The rearrangement links TRBV13 to TRBJ2-7; TRBD1 matches at 10 bases. Germline V gene data show CDR1 as PRHDT and CDR2 as FYEKMQ (reference sequence). The J segment lost 3 bases and the V segment lost 4 bases, leaving 3 bases of the junction unmatched. This CDR3 comprises 14 residues. The CDR3 sequence: CASSSGQGVYEQYF. CDR3 nucleotide sequence: TGTGCCAGCAGCTCCGGACAGGGGGTCTACGAGCAGTACTTC.

This chain connects TRBV15 to TRBJ1-4, with 8 bases identical to TRBD1. From germline, CDR1 is LNHNV and CDR2 YYDKDF (reference sequence). There are 14 residues in the CDR3. The J segment lost 7 bases and the V segment lost 3 bases, leaving 4 bases of the junction unmatched. The chain's CDR3 is CATSSLTGVEKLFF. The DNA for the CDR3 is TGTGCCACCAGCAGTCTGACAGGGGTTGAAAAACTGTTTTTT.

V and J are TRBV5-1 and TRBJ2-5, with TRBD2 identical over 8 bases. The CDR3 contains 15 residues. Germline V lookup: CDR1 SGHRS, CDR2 YFSETQ. The trim removed 0 bases at V and 6 bases at J, leaving 7 bases unmatched. The CDR3 protein is CASSLAAGGMKTQYF. DNA of the CDR3: TGCGCCAGCAGCTTGGCGGCGGGAGGAATGAAGACCCAGTACTTC.

This clone was picked up one time. In the same sample, other DNA sequences code for this CDR3. V gene TRBV7-3 combines with J gene TRBJ2-2, with D perhaps matching TRBD2 (6 bases). The CDR3 covers 13 residues. The germline V gene has CDR1 SGHTA and CDR2 FQGTGA. V lost 5 bases and J 4 bases, leaving 8 bases between the germline ends. The CDR3 sequence: CASSPGLTGELFF. The CDR3 nucleotides are TGTGCCAGCAGCCCGGGACTCACCGGGGAGCTGTTTTTT.

The chain couples TRBV6-1 to TRBJ1-2, with 9 bases that match TRBD1. Germline V lookup: CDR1 MNHNS, CDR2 SASEGT. The V segment lost 3 bases and the J segment 7 bases; nucleotides outside the gene matches: 3. This CDR3 region has 13 residues. In DNA form, the CDR3 reads TGTGCCAGCAGTGATCACAGGGGGCCTGGCTACACCTTC. It specifies CASSDHRGPGYTF.

In regard to this clone: Other nucleotide sequences in the sample specify the same CDR3. The chain joins TRBV5-1 to TRBJ2-5; D might be TRBD2 (6 bases). This CDR3 has 13 residues. Germline CDR1 and CDR2: SGHRS and YFSETQ. V dropped 4 bases and J dropped 2 bases, with 9 bases sitting between them. CDR3 sequence reads: CASSGGLQETQYF. The CDR3, as DNA: TGCGCCAGCAGCGGGGGACTTCAAGAGACCCAGTACTTC.

The table lists this clone with a few counts. V is TRBV4-1 and J is TRBJ1-2; possibly TRBD1 for D (5 bases). The CDR3 sequence is 16 residues long. From germline, CDR1 is MGHRA and CDR2 YSYEKL. V lost 5 bases to trimming and J lost 1 base, with 17 bases between them. CDR3 DNA sequence: TGCGCCAGCAGCGAACCCCGGCGGGGCAGTAACTATGGCTACACCTTC. Its translation is CASSEPRRGSNYGYTF.

The rearrangement uses TRBV28 and TRBJ2-7; 14 bases are shared with TRBD2. CDR3 size: 16 residues. CDR1 is MDHEN, CDR2 SYDVKM, per germline. J gave up 3 bases and V 3 bases, and 4 bases lay outside the gene matches. This CDR3 is CASSFGTSGSIYEQYF. As DNA, the CDR3 is TGTGCCAGCAGTTTCGGGACTAGCGGGAGTATCTACGAGCAGTACTTC.

The chain combines TRBV28 with TRBJ2-1; 11 nucleotides match TRBD2. The germline gives CDR1 MDHEN, CDR2 SYDVKM. Losses at the gene ends were 2 bases for V and 10 bases for J; bases not matched to a gene: 7. CDR3 length: 15 residues. CDR3 loop: CASSLPTSGDVEQFF. Here the CDR3 DNA reads TGTGCCAGCAGTTTACCGACTAGCGGGGACGTCGAGCAGTTCTTC.

Here the CDR3 DNA reads TGTGCCAGTCTCCGAGCGGGCCTCCAGAGCTCCTACAATGAGCAGTTCTTC. This codes for CASLRAGLQSSYNEQFF. This chain connects TRBV7-9 to TRBJ2-1; TRBD2 might be the D (6 bases). The CDR3 sequence is 17 residues long. CDR1 and CDR2 from the germline V gene are SEHNR and FQNEAQ (reference sequence). V lost 9 bases and J 0 bases, leaving 21 bases between the germline ends.

V gene TRBV5-1 combines with J gene TRBJ2-3; D remains unclear. Germline assignment: CDR1 SGHRS and CDR2 YFSETQ. Trimming cost V 6 bases and J 2 bases, with 16 bases left between them. This CDR3 is 15 amino acids long. This CDR3 reads CASTPLVPPTDTQYF. CDR3 bases: TGCGCCAGCACTCCCCTAGTGCCCCCCACAGATACGCAGTATTTT.

The chain is built from TRBV30 and TRBJ2-3; D is ambiguous. The V end was cut by 1 base, the J end by 1 base, with 9 bases between. Per the germline V gene, CDR1 is GTSNPN and CDR2 is SVGIG (reference sequence). The CDR3 extends over 14 amino acids. The CDR3 DNA sequence: TGTGCCTGGAGTGGATGGGCCCGCACAGATACGCAGTATTTT. Translated, it gives CAWSGWARTDTQYF. Based on the CDR3 plus reference TRBV30 and TRBJ2-3, the full variable domain is SQTIHQWPATLVQPVGSPLSLECTVEGTSNPNLYWYRQAAGRGLQLLFYSVGIGQISSEVPQNLSASRPQDRQFILSSKKLLLSDSGFYLCAWSGWARTDTQYFGPGTRLTVL.

This chain links TRBV30 with TRBJ1-4; the match to TRBD1 covers 9 bases. The CDR3 is made up of 14 amino acids. The V and J ends lost 5 bases and 8 bases, in that order; junction bases with no gene match: 9. The germline CDR1 and CDR2 sequences are GTSNPN and SVGIG (reference sequence). The CDR3: CAWGTGQGSEKLFF. The CDR3 nucleotides read TGTGCCTGGGGAACCGGACAGGGGAGCGAAAAACTGTTTTTT.

This rearrangement joins TRBV29-1 to TRBJ2-7; D gene uncertain. From germline, CDR1 is SQVTM and CDR2 ANQGSEA. V was shortened by 4 bases and J by 2 bases, with 15 bases between the two germline ends. This CDR3 comprises 14 residues. The CDR3 bases are TGCAGCGTTGCCACTGAACGCTTACCCTACGAGCAGTACTTC. Translated: CSVATERLPYEQYF.

This clone appeared once. This sample also contains other DNA sequences that code for the same CDR3. The V and J genes are TRBV7-9 and TRBJ2-7; D is uncertain. Germline V CDR1 and CDR2: SEHNR, FQNEAQ (reference sequence). This CDR3 is built from 12 residues. Trimming removed 1 base from V and 3 bases from J, with 4 bases in between. This chain's CDR3 is CASSLGDYEQYF. Here the CDR3 DNA reads TGTGCCAGCAGCTTAGGAGACTACGAGCAGTACTTC.

The V call is TRBV28, the J call TRBJ1-4, with a possible D match to TRBD1 (6 bases). The CDR3 contains 15 residues. V lost 7 bases and J 0 bases, leaving 12 bases between the germline ends. Germline V CDR1 and CDR2: MDHEN, SYDVKM. CDR3 region: CASILGGATNEKLFF. CDR3 DNA sequence: TGTGCCAGCATCCTAGGGGGGGCAACTAATGAAAAACTGTTTTTT.

This chain joins TRBV30 and TRBJ2-7, with 8 positions matching TRBD1. The CDR3 sequence is 15 residues long. Germline CDR1 GTSNPN, CDR2 SVGIG (reference sequence). V gave up 2 bases and J gave up 4 bases; unmatched junction bases: 10. Written as DNA, the CDR3 is TGTGCCTGGAGTCTTACCCCAGGGGGCTCATACGAGCAGTACTTC. Translation: CAWSLTPGGSYEQYF. The full variable domain, its missing parts supplied by reference TRBV30 and TRBJ2-7, is SQTIHQWPATLVQPVGSPLSLECTVEGTSNPNLYWYRQAAGRGLQLLFYSVGIGQISSEVPQNLSASRPQDRQFILSSKKLLLSDSGFYLCAWSLTPGGSYEQYFGPGTRLTVT.

CDR3 DNA: TGCGCCAGCAGCTACCGCTCCCCTGGGGCCAACGTCCTGACTTTC. Translating it yields CASSYRSPGANVLTF. The V call is TRBV4-1, the J call TRBJ2-6, with D unresolved. The germline gives CDR1 MGHRA, CDR2 YSYEKL. With 5 bases removed from V and 2 bases from J, the gap between germline ends came to 10 bases. This CDR3 has 15 amino acids.

Worth noting for this clone: The junction does not match germline at one end; this may be a read error. This sequence joins TRBV9 and TRBJ1-6; D not resolved. Germline-derived CDR1 and CDR2 are SGDLS and YYNGEE. CDR3 length: 13 amino acids. In DNA form, the CDR3 reads TGTGCCAGCAACGTAGGTCCAAATTCACCCCTCCACTTT. Translation gives CASNVGPNSPLHF.

The chain has TRBV19 and TRBJ2-7; 10 nucleotides match TRBD1. V shed 4 bases and J 5 bases; nucleotides not matched to a gene: 8. The CDR3 runs 15 residues. Germline V gene data show CDR1 as LNHDA and CDR2 as SQIVND (reference sequence). The CDR3: CASSRVWDRGDEQYF. CDR3 coding DNA: TGTGCCAGTAGTAGGGTCTGGGACAGGGGAGACGAGCAGTACTTC.

V gene TRBV7-3 combines with J gene TRBJ2-1; 12 bases are a match to TRBD1. V shed 4 bases and J 10 bases; nucleotides not matched to a gene: 8. The CDR3 has 15 residues. Germline-derived CDR1 and CDR2 are SGHTA and FQGTGA. The CDR3 coding sequence is TGTGCCAGCAGCTCAACCGGGACAGGGGGCCGAGAGCAGTTCTTC. Amino acid sequence: CASSSTGTGGREQFF. The full variable domain, completed using reference TRBV7-3 and TRBJ2-1, is GAGVSQTPSNKVTEKGKYVELRCDPISGHTALYWYRQSLGQGPEFLIYFQGTGAADDSGLPNDRFFAVRPEGSVSTLKIQRTERGDSAVYLCASSSTGTGGREQFFGPGTRLTVL.